The rows below give T cell receptor beta chains drawn from one sample of a study of CD8+ T cells in alopecia areata. The assay was immunoSEQ multiplex PCR, and TCRdb's table has in-frame clones only and misses some. The sample shows around 140,000 clones, 50% to 65% of them seen only once. The input for sequencing was CD8+ T cells sorted from blood, taken at week 4, from a patient treated with tofacitinib. The receptor source for this set is a human donor with alopecia areata. Both conserved end residues are part of each CDR3. The D gene is left open where the match is weak. Not every row has a clone size; where given, it reads once, few, many or a size class.

size: -
V: TRBV30
D: -
J: TRBJ2-1
CDR3: CAWSVTAGTLYNEQFF
DNA: TGTGCCTGGAGTGTAACGGCCGGGACACTATACAATGAGCAGTTCTTC

size: -
V: TRBV2
D: -
J: TRBJ2-6
CDR3: CASSARMPSSGANVLTF
DNA: TGTGCCAGCAGTGCTCGAATGCCCAGCTCTGGGGCCAACGTCCTGACTTTC

size: once
V: TRBV6-5
D: -
J: TRBJ1-6
CDR3: CASSSQGGLNSPLHF
DNA: TGTGCCAGCAGTAGTCAAGGGGGTCTTAATTCACCCCTCCACTTT

size: -
V: TRBV5-6
D: -
J: TRBJ2-2
CDR3: CASSFGTMNTEELFF
DNA: TGTGCCAGCAGCTTCGGGACAATGAACACCGAGGAGCTGTTTTTT

size: -
V: TRBV6-6
D: TRBD2
J: TRBJ2-5
CDR3: CASSYLAVEETQYF
DNA: TGTGCCAGCAGTTACCTAGCGGTGGAAGAGACCCAGTACTTC

size: few
V: TRBV7-9
D: -
J: TRBJ2-4
CDR3: CASSLGRADIAKNIQYF
DNA: TGTGCCAGCAGCTTAGGCAGGGCAGATATAGCCAAAAACATTCAGTACTTC

size: -
V: TRBV27
D: -
J: TRBJ2-1
CDR3: CASSPWGEAANEQFF
DNA: TGTGCCAGCAGCCCCTGGGGGGAGGCGGCCAATGAGCAGTTCTTC

size: once
V: TRBV5-6
D: -
J: TRBJ1-5
CDR3: CASSLGQGGGNQPQHF
DNA: TGTGCCAGCAGCTTGGGTCAGGGCGGGGGCAATCAGCCCCAGCATTTT

size: few
V: TRBV2
D: -
J: TRBJ2-3
CDR3: CASSPFRRRTDTQYF
DNA: TGTGCCAGCAGTCCCTTTAGGCGGCGCACAGATACGCAGTATTTT

size: -
V: TRBV5-6
D: -
J: TRBJ2-1
CDR3: CASSLKDDRGTLEEQFF
DNA: TGTGCCAGCAGCTTGAAGGATGACCGGGGGACACTCGAGGAGCAGTTCTTC

size: once
V: TRBV11-2
D: -
J: TRBJ2-5
CDR3: CASSLGAGALQETQYF
DNA: TGTGCCAGCAGCTTAGGGGCGGGGGCCCTCCAAGAGACCCAGTACTTC

size: -
V: TRBV27
D: -
J: TRBJ1-1
CDR3: CASSPYGSDTEAFF
DNA: TGTGCCAGCTCCCCGTACGGGTCGGACACTGAAGCTTTCTTT

size: -
V: TRBV5-1
D: TRBD2
J: TRBJ2-3
CDR3: CASSLGGAGGTDTQYF
DNA: TGCGCCAGCAGCCTGGGGGGAGCGGGAGGCACAGATACGCAGTATTTT

size: few
V: TRBV7-9
D: -
J: TRBJ2-7
CDR3: CASSPPGEIVNEQYF
DNA: TGTGCCAGCAGCCCCCCTGGGGAGATAGTAAACGAGCAGTACTTC

size: few
V: TRBV2
D: -
J: TRBJ1-4
CDR3: CASSLVGTNEKLFF
DNA: TGTGCCAGCAGTCTTGTAGGAACTAATGAAAAACTGTTTTTT

size: few
V: TRBV5-4
D: -
J: TRBJ2-7
CDR3: CASSLADRDYEQYF
DNA: TGTGCCAGCAGCCTAGCGGACAGGGACTACGAGCAGTACTTC

size: -
V: TRBV30
D: -
J: TRBJ2-3
CDR3: CAWSTGLEDTQYF
DNA: TGTGCCTGGAGTACAGGACTGGAAGATACGCAGTATTTT

size: few
V: TRBV5-8
D: TRBD1
J: TRBJ1-1
CDR3: CASSPRQGRTEAFF
DNA: TGTGCCAGCAGCCCCAGACAGGGGAGGACTGAAGCTTTCTTT

size: -
V: TRBV10-2
D: -
J: TRBJ2-7
CDR3: CASSEMVMAYEQYF
DNA: TGCGCCAGCAGTGAAATGGTTATGGCCTACGAGCAGTACTTC

size: -
V: TRBV5-1
D: TRBD1
J: TRBJ2-3
CDR3: CASSSQGQGALDTQYF
DNA: TGCGCCAGCAGCTCCCAGGGGCAGGGGGCTTTGGATACGCAGTATTTT

size: -
V: TRBV4-3
D: TRBD1
J: TRBJ2-7
CDR3: CASSQETGSSYEQYF
DNA: TGCGCCAGCAGCCAAGAGACAGGGAGCTCCTACGAGCAGTACTTC

size: few
V: TRBV7-8
D: TRBD2
J: TRBJ2-1
CDR3: CASSLGLAGGSSYNEQFF
DNA: TGTGCCAGCAGCTTGGGACTAGCGGGGGGGAGCTCCTACAATGAGCAGTTCTTC

size: -
V: TRBV30
D: TRBD2
J: TRBJ2-1
CDR3: CAWTWRGGRNEQFF
DNA: TGTGCCTGGACCTGGCGGGGGGGCCGTAATGAGCAGTTCTTC

size: -
V: TRBV7-9
D: -
J: TRBJ1-2
CDR3: CASSPTRYRLGDWDGYTF
DNA: TGTGCCAGCAGCCCGACACGGTATCGCCTCGGGGATTGGGATGGCTACACCTTC

size: -
V: TRBV29-1
D: -
J: TRBJ2-2
CDR3: CSVRSTGELFF
DNA: TGCAGCGTTCGTAGCACCGGGGAGCTGTTTTTT

size: -
V: TRBV29-1
D: -
J: TRBJ2-7
CDR3: CSVVGIQAYEQYF
DNA: TGCAGCGTTGTGGGGATTCAGGCCTACGAGCAGTACTTC

size: few
V: TRBV6-5
D: TRBD1
J: TRBJ2-7
CDR3: CASSYGRGNYEQYF
DNA: TGTGCCAGCAGTTACGGCAGGGGGAACTACGAGCAGTACTTC

size: few
V: TRBV12-5
D: -
J: TRBJ2-4
CDR3: CASGPGVGGTLDIQYF
DNA: TGTGCTAGTGGCCCGGGCGTCGGGGGCACCTTAGACATTCAGTACTTC

size: -
V: TRBV6-5
D: -
J: TRBJ1-1
CDR3: CASTDDGTEAFF
DNA: TGTGCCAGCACCGATGACGGGACTGAAGCTTTCTTT

size: -
V: TRBV9
D: -
J: TRBJ2-6
CDR3: CASNTGLNSGANVLTF
DNA: TGTGCCAGCAATACAGGGTTGAACTCTGGGGCCAACGTCCTGACTTTC

size: few
V: TRBV19
D: -
J: TRBJ1-2
CDR3: CASSDPGGRGGYTF
DNA: TGTGCCAGTAGTGACCCCGGGGGGCGCGGTGGCTACACCTTC

size: -
V: TRBV27
D: -
J: TRBJ2-7
CDR3: CASSWDRAYEQYF
DNA: TGTGCCAGCAGTTGGGACCGAGCCTACGAGCAGTACTTC

size: -
V: TRBV11-2
D: -
J: TRBJ1-1
CDR3: CAIPSGVGTEAFF
DNA: TGTGCCATCCCGTCAGGGGTTGGCACTGAAGCTTTCTTT

size: few
V: TRBV2
D: -
J: TRBJ2-7
CDR3: CASSEIQEAYEQYF
DNA: TGTGCCAGCAGTGAGATCCAAGAAGCCTACGAGCAGTACTTC

size: few
V: TRBV5-1
D: -
J: TRBJ2-7
CDR3: CASSLATGIEQYF
DNA: TGCGCCAGCAGCTTGGCCACGGGGATCGAGCAGTACTTC

size: few
V: TRBV29-1
D: -
J: TRBJ2-7
CDR3: CSAIGGDPYEQYF
DNA: TGCAGCGCTATCGGCGGGGACCCCTACGAGCAGTACTTC

size: few
V: TRBV25-1
D: -
J: TRBJ1-1
CDR3: CASSDSLAWGTEAFF
DNA: TGTGCCAGCAGTGATTCCTTGGCATGGGGCACTGAAGCTTTCTTT

size: -
V: TRBV20-1
D: -
J: TRBJ2-4
CDR3: CSATNIQYF
DNA: TGCAGTGCCACGAACATTCAGTACTTC

size: -
V: TRBV29-1
D: -
J: TRBJ2-6
CDR3: CSVATMGPGANVLTF
DNA: TGCAGCGTTGCGACAATGGGGCCCGGGGCCAACGTCCTGACTTTC

size: few
V: TRBV7-9
D: -
J: TRBJ1-1
CDR3: CASSLALEPEAFF
DNA: TGTGCCAGCAGCTTAGCGCTTGAACCTGAAGCTTTCTTT

size: once
V: TRBV5-6
D: -
J: TRBJ1-1
CDR3: CASSPGHKRTEAFF
DNA: TGTGCCAGCAGCCCCGGACACAAGAGAACTGAAGCTTTCTTT

size: -
V: TRBV9
D: -
J: TRBJ1-1
CDR3: CASSLAGGRTEAFF
DNA: TGTGCCAGCAGCCTCGCGGGGGGCCGGACTGAAGCTTTCTTT

size: -
V: TRBV7-9
D: TRBD2
J: TRBJ2-7
CDR3: CASSYLAGERSYEQYF
DNA: TGTGCCAGCAGCTATCTAGCGGGGGAACGCTCCTACGAGCAGTACTTC

size: -
V: TRBV4-3
D: TRBD1
J: TRBJ2-2
CDR3: CASSQEGQGPGELFF
DNA: TGCGCCAGCAGCCAAGAGGGACAGGGCCCCGGGGAGCTGTTTTTT